These 21 T cell receptor beta chains were sequenced from one sample in a study of T cell repertoires in cytomegalovirus infection (dated by TCRdb to between 2018 and 2020). Sequencing used an Illumina HiSeq 1500. The raw public data were reprocessed by TCRdb itself: fastp quality trimming at Q25, MiXCR clonotype calling, in-frame beta chains only. Rows are combined by CDR3 protein, so each entry shows the most common genes and DNA. Recorded for this sample are 300,000 to 400,000 distinct CDR3 sequences; more than 8% of them occurred a single time. Together, the top ten hold around 4.5% of the sample. The sample consisted of PBMCs. Receptor source: a human donor in good health (CMV status not recorded). Some clones in this sample may be carry-over from other donors' samples.

This clonotype was counted between two and nine times. A junction end diverges from the germline sequence, so it may reflect a read error. The rearrangement joins TRBV20-1 to TRBJ2-7; 9 positions match TRBD2. CDR3 size: 15 residues. The V gene's germline CDR1 is DFQATT and CDR2 SNEGSKA (reference sequence). The CDR3 region has the DNA TGCAGTGCTATAAATCCCGGGACTAGCTCCCACGAGCAGTACTTC. Amino acid sequence: CSAINPGTSSHEQYF.

The chain couples TRBV7-2 to TRBJ1-2; D is ambiguous. The germline gives CDR1 SGHTA, CDR2 FQGNSA. Trimming took off 4 bases at V and 4 bases at J, with 16 bases between the two ends. This CDR3 comprises 15 residues. In DNA form, the CDR3 reads TGTGCCAGCAGCTCGTTTCCCAGCTTAATCTATGGCTACACCTTC. Its translation: CASSSFPSLIYGYTF.

This rearrangement joins TRBV11-2 to TRBJ1-2; the D gene is possibly TRBD1 (5 bases). CDR1 and CDR2 (germline): SGHAT, FQNNGV. The length of the CDR3 is 17 residues. The V end was cut by 4 bases, the J end by 0 bases, with 18 bases between. As DNA, the CDR3 is TGTGCCAGCAGCTCACCGGACATCCAGAGGGCTAACTATGGCTACACCTTC. This encodes CASSSPDIQRANYGYTF.

This clonotype was recorded at least ten times. The rearrangement joins TRBV6-1 to TRBJ2-7; TRBD2 aligns across 14 bases. V gave up 4 bases and J gave up 3 bases; unmatched junction bases: 8. The CDR3 is 17 amino acids. The germline V gene encodes CDR1 MNHNS and CDR2 SASEGT. CDR3 sequence (DNA): TGTGCCAGCAGTGGGACTAGCGGGGGGATCCAGAACTACGAGCAGTACTTC. Its protein is CASSGTSGGIQNYEQYF.

This clonotype appeared many times. This chain joins TRBV7-2 and TRBJ2-1; TRBD1 aligns across 7 bases. Germline lookup yields CDR1 SGHTA and CDR2 FQGNSA. This CDR3 comprises 14 residues. Trimming took 5 bases from V and 4 from J; bases not matched to a gene: 5. The CDR3 here is CASSPGQSYNEQFF. The CDR3 DNA reads as TGTGCCAGCAGCCCGGGACAGAGTTACAATGAGCAGTTCTTC.

The rearrangement joins TRBV4-3 to TRBJ2-5, with D possibly being TRBD2 (6 bases). The V and J ends lost 3 bases and 0 bases respectively, with 11 bases between them. The CDR3 is 15 amino acids. CDR1 is LGHNA and CDR2 is YSLEER in the germline V gene. CDR3 sequence (DNA): TGCGCCAGCAGCCAGATGGGACTCAACCAAGAGACCCAGTACTTC. Its translation: CASSQMGLNQETQYF.

This clonotype was observed a few times. The chain combines TRBV6-6 with TRBJ2-7; D is perhaps TRBD1 or TRBD2 (6 bases each). Deletions cut 8 bases from V and 2 bases from J, with 22 bases between. The CDR3 is 16 residues long. CDR1 and CDR2 from the germline V gene are MNHNY and SVGAGI (reference sequence). CDR3 nucleotides: TGTGCCAGCTGCCCCCAGGGAAGGGGGGTTGCCTACGAGCAGTACTTC. Translating it yields CASCPQGRGVAYEQYF.

This clonotype was seen ten or more times. J is TRBJ2-5 and V is TRBV12-3 or TRBV12-4, with 8 bases aligning to TRBD2. V was clipped by 4 bases and J by 4 bases; unmatched bases: 5. CDR3 length equals 14 residues. The CDR3 here is CASSSHGGGETQYF. The CDR3 DNA follows: TGTGCCAGCAGTTCCCACGGGGGGGGAGAGACCCAGTACTTC.

Ten or more counts support this clonotype. This chain joins TRBV2 and TRBJ2-7, with TRBD2 matching 9 bases. Trimming at V came to 3 bases and at J to 4 bases, leaving 7 bases not matched to a gene. This CDR3 contains 15 residues. Germline CDR1 is SNHLY and CDR2 is FYNNEI. The CDR3 region is CASSDTSSGDYEQYF. In DNA, the CDR3 is TGTGCCAGCAGTGATACGTCTAGCGGGGATTACGAGCAGTACTTC.

This clonotype was recorded a few times. V and J are TRBV9 and TRBJ1-2, with D maybe TRBD1 (5 bases). Germline CDR1 and CDR2: SGDLS and YYNGEE. This CDR3 has 14 residues. The germline V and J ends were trimmed by 0 bases and 6 bases, with 12 bases remaining between them. CDR3 in DNA: TGTGCCAGCAGCGTAGGCGGAGGGGTGGATGGCTACACCTTC. It translates to CASSVGGGVDGYTF. Full variable domain (missing parts from reference TRBV9 and TRBJ1-2): DSGVTQTPKHLITATGQRVTLRCSPRSGDLSVYWYQQSLDQGLQFLIQYYNGEERAKGNILERFSAQQFPDLHSELNLSSLELGDSALYFCASSVGGGVDGYTFGSGTRLTVV.

Only a few counts were recorded for this clonotype. The CDR3 sequence is CSARVGQGAGEKLFF. The CDR3 region has the DNA TGCAGTGCTAGAGTTGGACAGGGCGCGGGGGAAAAACTGTTTTTT. The chain uses TRBV20-1 and TRBJ1-4; the match to TRBD1 covers 8 bases. From germline, CDR1 is DFQATT and CDR2 SNEGSKA (reference sequence). The CDR3 is 15 residues long. V dropped 1 base and J dropped 8; count of bases not matched to a gene: 9.

This clonotype was seen a few times. The chain recombines TRBV4-3 with TRBJ1-1; D remains ambiguous. This CDR3 has 14 residues. The germline V gene encodes CDR1 LGHNA and CDR2 YSLEER. V lost 8 bases and J lost 4, with 17 bases in between. CDR3: CASRHGLGSTEAFF. In DNA, the CDR3 is TGCGCCAGCCGACACGGGTTGGGGAGCACTGAAGCTTTCTTT.

J is TRBJ1-1 and V is TRBV7-9, with TRBD1 as a possible D gene (6 bases). V was trimmed by 8 bases and J by 1 base, leaving 8 bases between them. The germline V gene encodes CDR1 SEHNR and CDR2 FQNEAQ (reference sequence). This CDR3 is 12 amino acids long. Here the CDR3 reads CASGTRNTEAFF. In nucleotides, the CDR3 is TGTGCCAGCGGGACAAGGAACACTGAAGCTTTCTTT.

In this sample, this clonotype turned up many times. This chain links TRBV6-1 with TRBJ2-7, with D tentatively TRBD1 (7 bases). Trimming shortened V by 6 bases and J by 2 bases, and 17 bases separated the two germline ends. The CDR3 loop spans 15 amino acids. Germline CDR1 and CDR2: MNHNS and SASEGT. CDR3 residues: CASRSAGQTPYEQYF. For the CDR3, the DNA is TGTGCCAGCAGGAGTGCGGGACAGACCCCCTACGAGCAGTACTTC.

This clonotype was seen repeatedly, ten times or more. The chain has TRBV12-3 or TRBV12-4 and TRBJ2-6; D possibly corresponds to TRBD1 (6 bases). The CDR3 loop spans 15 amino acids. Trimming took off 5 bases at V and 0 bases at J, with 8 bases between the two ends. CDR3 nucleotide sequence: TGTGCCAGCAGTAGAGGGGGCTCTGGGGCCAACGTCCTGACTTTC. This sequence encodes CASSRGGSGANVLTF.

This clonotype was seen only a few times. The CDR3 bases are TGTGCCAGCGCCCTGGCGGGGGCCCCGACCCATGAGCAGTTCTTC. It yields the protein CASALAGAPTHEQFF. The chain has TRBV6-4 and TRBJ2-1; perhaps TRBD2 as D (7 bases). Looked up from germline, CDR1 is MRHNA and CDR2 is SNTAGT. The V and J ends lost 8 bases and 8 bases respectively, with 22 bases between them. CDR3 length equals 15 residues.

V and J are TRBV20-1 and TRBJ1-2; D not resolved. CDR1 DFQATT and CDR2 SNEGSKA come from the germline V gene (reference sequence). The CDR3 is 13 amino acids. Trimming stripped 3 bases from V and 7 bases from J, with 15 bases between. CDR3 amino acids: CSASSDLGGGYTF. CDR3 nucleotide sequence: TGCAGTGCTAGTTCTGACCTCGGCGGTGGCTACACCTTC.

The sample holds a few counts of this clonotype. This rearrangement joins TRBV6-5 to TRBJ1-4; D ambiguous. V dropped 2 bases and J dropped 8 bases, with 15 bases sitting between them. The CDR3 has 15 residues. From germline, CDR1 is MNHEY and CDR2 SVGAGI. Here the CDR3 reads CASSYGPGRVEKLFF. The CDR3 DNA reads TGTGCCAGCAGTTACGGTCCAGGTCGGGTAGAAAAACTGTTTTTT.

This clonotype was found many times. The CDR3 is CASSHNGDSNQPQHF. The DNA for the CDR3 is TGTGCCAGCAGCCATAACGGGGATAGCAATCAGCCCCAGCATTTT. V is TRBV4-2 and J is TRBJ1-5; D call uncertain. The CDR3 runs 15 residues. The V and J ends lost 3 bases and 0 bases respectively, with 9 bases between them. Germline CDR1 LGHNA, CDR2 YNFKEQ.

This clonotype appeared a single time. A clone one base away is much larger, so this may be a read error. The rearrangement uses TRBV18 and TRBJ2-1; 11 bases match TRBD2. CDR1 is KGHSH and CDR2 is LQKENI in the germline V gene. This CDR3 is built from 17 residues. DNA for the CDR3: TGTGCCAGCTCACCACTAGCGGGGGGGCCTGGGAACAATGGGCAGTTCTTC. This codes for CASSPLAGGPGNNGQFF.

V gene TRBV27 combines with J gene TRBJ2-4; weak D call: TRBD2 (6 bases). V shed 6 bases and J shed 0 bases, with 18 bases lying between them. Germline V lookup: CDR1 MNHEY, CDR2 SMNVEV (reference sequence). The CDR3 is made up of 17 amino acids. CDR3 residues: CASSPIAGKLAKNIQYF. The CDR3 bases are TGTGCCAGCAGCCCCATCGCGGGAAAACTAGCCAAAAACATTCAGTACTTC.